The rows below give T cell receptor beta chains drawn from one sample of a study of CD8+ T cells in alopecia areata. TCRdb's copy holds only in-frame clones and misses some; the assay was immunoSEQ multiplex PCR. The repertoire holds about 140,000 clones, with roughly 86% as singletons. Sequenced material: CD8+ T cells sorted from blood, taken at week 4, from a patient treated with tofacitinib. The source is a human donor with alopecia areata. Both conserved end residues are trimmed from each CDR3.

v_gene	CDR3aa
TRBV4-1	ASSQDASGSDEQF
TRBV29-1	SVFILNTEAF
TRBV2	ASSDPLGTDTQY
TRBV30	AWRRGTNYGYT
TRBV9	ASSVAGEENEQF
TRBV7-9	ASSLGSVAEQY
TRBV27	ASSAGQGSYEQY
TRBV6-5	ASSPTQGSVTEAF
TRBV9	ASSVGPWALTDTQY
TRBV13	ASSLVGGWNTEAF
TRBV29-1	SVEGTGGDEQY
TRBV21-1	ASSCVWRDHEQY
TRBV5-5	ASSLVTTSYNEQF
TRBV25-1	ASSGTKLDRSSYEQY
TRBV29-1	SVEGQGGYEQY
TRBV2	ASSEVTSGSIEQF
TRBV7-6	ASSMTSTDTQY
TRBV4-1	ASSQVGLAENNEQF
TRBV14	ASSPLIDGYGYT
TRBV29-1	SVLGTQAKNIQY
TRBV5-4	ASRGSYSYNEQF
TRBV27	ASSLAVVSDTQY
TRBV4-1	ASSQDQSGSPTANEQF
TRBV7-9	ASWGGTGVYEQY
TRBV29-1	SVGRGGGGYT
TRBV29-1	SARGHENEQF
TRBV27	ASSLSIGGNTEAF
TRBV10-3	ASSSLTGGYETQY
TRBV27	ASSLTNNRGGYT